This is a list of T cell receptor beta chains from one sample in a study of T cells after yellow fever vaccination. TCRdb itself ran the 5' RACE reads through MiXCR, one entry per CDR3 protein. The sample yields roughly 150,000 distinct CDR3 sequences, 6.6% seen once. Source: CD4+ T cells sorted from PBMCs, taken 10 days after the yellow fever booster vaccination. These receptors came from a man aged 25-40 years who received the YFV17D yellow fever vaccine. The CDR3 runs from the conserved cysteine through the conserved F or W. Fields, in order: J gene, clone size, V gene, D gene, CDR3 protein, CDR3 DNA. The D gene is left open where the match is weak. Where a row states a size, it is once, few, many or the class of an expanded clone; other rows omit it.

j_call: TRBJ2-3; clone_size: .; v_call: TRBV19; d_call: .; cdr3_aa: CASVGRTTDTQYF; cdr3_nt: TGTGCCAGTGTCGGACGGACCACAGATACGCAGTATTTT
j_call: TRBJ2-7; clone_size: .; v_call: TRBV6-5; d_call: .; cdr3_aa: CASSYWGSAYEQYF; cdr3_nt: TGTGCCAGCAGTTACTGGGGATCGGCGTACGAGCAGTACTTC
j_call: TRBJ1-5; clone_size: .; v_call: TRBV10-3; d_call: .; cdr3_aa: CASKNPLADQPQHF; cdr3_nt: TGTGCCTCAAAGAACCCCTTAGCTGACCAGCCCCAGCATTTT
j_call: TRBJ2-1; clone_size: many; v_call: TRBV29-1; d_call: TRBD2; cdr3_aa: CSVEDPGAGGYNEQFF; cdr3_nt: TGCAGCGTTGAAGATCCAGGAGCGGGAGGCTACAATGAGCAGTTCTTC
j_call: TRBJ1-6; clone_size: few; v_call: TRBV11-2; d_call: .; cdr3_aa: CASRATAASPLHF; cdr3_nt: TGTGCCAGCAGAGCTACAGCAGCCTCACCCCTCCACTTT
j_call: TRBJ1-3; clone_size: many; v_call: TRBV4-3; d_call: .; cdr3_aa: CASSQAAQISGNTIYF; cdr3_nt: TGCGCCAGCAGCCAAGCGGCTCAAATCTCTGGAAACACCATATATTTT
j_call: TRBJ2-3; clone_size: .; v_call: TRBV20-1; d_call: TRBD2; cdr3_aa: CSGQREGTDTHYF; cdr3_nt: TGCAGTGGTCAGCGGGAGGGCACCGATACGCACTATTTT
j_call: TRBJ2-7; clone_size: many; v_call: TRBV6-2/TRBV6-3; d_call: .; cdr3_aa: CASRTLDLYEQYF; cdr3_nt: TGTGCCAGCAGAACACTGGACTTGTACGAGCAGTACTTC
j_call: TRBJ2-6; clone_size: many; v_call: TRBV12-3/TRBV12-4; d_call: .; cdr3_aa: CASTGANVLTF; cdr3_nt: TGTGCCAGCACTGGGGCCAACGTCCTGACTTTC
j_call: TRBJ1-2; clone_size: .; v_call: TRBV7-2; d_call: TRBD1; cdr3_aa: CASSKGDRGGLDGYTF; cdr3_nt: TGTGCCAGCAGCAAGGGGGACAGGGGCGGTTTGGATGGCTACACCTTC
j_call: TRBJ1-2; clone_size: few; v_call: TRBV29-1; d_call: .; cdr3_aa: CSVGRRLHNDYGYTF; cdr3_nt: TGCAGCGTTGGTCGGCGTTTACATAACGACTATGGCTACACCTTC
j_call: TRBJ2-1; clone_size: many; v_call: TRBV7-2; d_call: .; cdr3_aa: CASSLEGRNEQFF; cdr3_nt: TGTGCCAGCAGCTTGGAGGGTCGCAATGAGCAGTTCTTC
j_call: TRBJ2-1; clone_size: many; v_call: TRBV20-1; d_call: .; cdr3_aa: CSVGTRDNEQFF; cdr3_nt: TGCAGCGTTGGAACTCGTGACAATGAGCAGTTCTTC
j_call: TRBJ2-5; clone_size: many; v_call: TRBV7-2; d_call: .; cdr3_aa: CASSRDYMETQYF; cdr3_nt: TGTGCCAGCAGCCGAGACTATATGGAGACCCAGTACTTC
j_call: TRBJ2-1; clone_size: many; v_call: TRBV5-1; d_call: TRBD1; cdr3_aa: CASSWGQGFNNEQFF; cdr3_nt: TGCGCCAGCAGCTGGGGACAGGGGTTTAACAATGAGCAGTTCTTC
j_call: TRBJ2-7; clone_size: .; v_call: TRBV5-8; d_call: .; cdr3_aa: CASTGGAGRVVEQYF; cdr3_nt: TGTGCCAGCACAGGGGGGGCTGGCCGGGTAGTCGAGCAGTACTTC
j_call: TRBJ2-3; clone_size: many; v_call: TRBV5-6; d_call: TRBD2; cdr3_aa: CASKVASGSPDTQYF; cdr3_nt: TGTGCCAGCAAGGTGGCGAGCGGGAGTCCAGATACGCAGTATTTT
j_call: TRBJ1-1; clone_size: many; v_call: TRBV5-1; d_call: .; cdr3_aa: CASSPGPGGTEAFF; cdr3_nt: TGCGCCAGCAGCCCCGGGCCCGGCGGCACTGAAGCTTTCTTT
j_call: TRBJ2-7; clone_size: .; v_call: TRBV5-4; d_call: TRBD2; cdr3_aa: CASSFGSGRDYEQYF; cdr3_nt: TGTGCCAGCAGCTTCGGATCAGGGAGGGACTACGAGCAGTACTTC
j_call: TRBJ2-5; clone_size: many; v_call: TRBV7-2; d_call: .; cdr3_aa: CASSPRVQRGETQYF; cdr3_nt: TGTGCCAGCAGCCCCCGGGTCCAAAGGGGAGAGACCCAGTACTTC
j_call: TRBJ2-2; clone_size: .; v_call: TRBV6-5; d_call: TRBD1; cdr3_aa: CASSYPGTGTGELFF; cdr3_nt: TGTGCCAGCAGTTATCCGGGGACAGGGACCGGGGAGCTGTTTTTT
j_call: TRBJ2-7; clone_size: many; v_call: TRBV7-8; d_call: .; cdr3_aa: CASSRRTDFRGEQYF; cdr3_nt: TGTGCCAGCAGCCGCCGGACAGACTTTCGTGGGGAGCAGTACTTC
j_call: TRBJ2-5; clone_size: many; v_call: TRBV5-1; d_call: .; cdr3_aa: CASSLEYQETQYF; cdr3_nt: TGCGCCAGCAGCTTGGAGTACCAAGAGACCCAGTACTTC
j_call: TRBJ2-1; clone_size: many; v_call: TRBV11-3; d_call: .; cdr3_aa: CASSLSDGDEQFF; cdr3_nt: TGTGCCAGCAGCCTCAGCGATGGGGATGAGCAGTTCTTC
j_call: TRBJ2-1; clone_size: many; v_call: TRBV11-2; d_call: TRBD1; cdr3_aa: CASSLQQTGGEQFF; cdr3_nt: TGTGCCAGCAGCCTACAGCAGACAGGGGGTGAGCAGTTCTTC